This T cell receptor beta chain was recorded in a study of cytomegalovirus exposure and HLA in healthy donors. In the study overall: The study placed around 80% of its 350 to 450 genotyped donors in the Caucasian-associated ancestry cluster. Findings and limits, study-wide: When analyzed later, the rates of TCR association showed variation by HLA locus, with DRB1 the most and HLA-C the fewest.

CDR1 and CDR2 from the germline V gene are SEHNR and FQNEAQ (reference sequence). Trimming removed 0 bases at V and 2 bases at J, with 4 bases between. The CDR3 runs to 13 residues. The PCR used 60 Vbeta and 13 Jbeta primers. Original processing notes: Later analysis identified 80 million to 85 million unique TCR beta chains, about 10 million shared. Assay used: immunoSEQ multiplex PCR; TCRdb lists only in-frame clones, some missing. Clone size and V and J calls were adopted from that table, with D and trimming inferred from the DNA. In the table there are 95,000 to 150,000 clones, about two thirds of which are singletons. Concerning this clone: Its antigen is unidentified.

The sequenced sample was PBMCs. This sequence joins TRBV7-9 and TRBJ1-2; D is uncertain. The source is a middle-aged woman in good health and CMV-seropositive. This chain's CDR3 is CASSLALNYGYTF. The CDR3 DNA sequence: TGTGCCAGCAGCTTAGCCCTAAACTATGGCTACACCTTC.